This TCR beta chain is from a study of blood T cell repertoires in COVID-19. Study background: Sources were T cells, B-cell-depleted T cells, or PBMCs; the material itself was cDNA or gDNA.

This CDR3 spans 13 amino acids. The germline gives CDR1 LNHDA, CDR2 SQIVND (reference sequence). V was cut by 5 bases and J by 6 bases, with 10 bases left in between. In the original workflow: Quantification of nucleated cells was approximated via reference gene primer amplification. Assay: immunoSEQ multiplex PCR; the TCRdb copy retains only in-frame clones and omits some. From that table come the V and J calls and clone size; the DNA was used to work out D and trimming. The repertoire holds 200,000 to 250,000 clones, with 80% to 90% as singletons. The TCR was taken from a woman aged 25 to 45 who had been exposed to COVID-19. Sequences were obtained from PBMCs or T cells enriched from blood (not recorded which). The V and J genes are TRBV19 and TRBJ2-2, with TRBD1 as a possible D gene (5 bases). The CDR3 sequence: CASSLQGSGELFF. The DNA of the CDR3 is TGTGCCAGTAGTTTGCAGGGATCCGGGGAGCTGTTTTTT.